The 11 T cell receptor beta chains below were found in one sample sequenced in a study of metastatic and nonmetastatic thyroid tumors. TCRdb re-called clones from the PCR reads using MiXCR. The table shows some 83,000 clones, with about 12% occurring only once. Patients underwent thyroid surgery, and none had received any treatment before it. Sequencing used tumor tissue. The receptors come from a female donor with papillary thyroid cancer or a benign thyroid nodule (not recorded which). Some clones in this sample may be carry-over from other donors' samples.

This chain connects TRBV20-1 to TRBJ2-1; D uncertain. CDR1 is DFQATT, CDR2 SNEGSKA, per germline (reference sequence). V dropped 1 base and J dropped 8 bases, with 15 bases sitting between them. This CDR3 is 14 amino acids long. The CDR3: CSARAITIGHEQFF. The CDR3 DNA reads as TGCAGTGCTAGAGCTATCACTATCGGGCATGAGCAGTTCTTC.

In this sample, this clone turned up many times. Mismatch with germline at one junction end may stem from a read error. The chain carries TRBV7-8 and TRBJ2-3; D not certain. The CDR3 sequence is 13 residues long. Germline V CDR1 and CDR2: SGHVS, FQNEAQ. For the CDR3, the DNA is TGTGCCAGCAGCTTATACACCCCCGGCGTCGTACATTTT. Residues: CASSLYTPGVVHF.

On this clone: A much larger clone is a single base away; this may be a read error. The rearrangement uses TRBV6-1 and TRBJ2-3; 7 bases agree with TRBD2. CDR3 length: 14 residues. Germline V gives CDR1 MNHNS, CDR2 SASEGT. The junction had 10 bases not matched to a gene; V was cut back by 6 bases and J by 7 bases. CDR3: CASSPGLVQYTQYF. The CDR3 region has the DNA TGTGCCAGCAGCCCCGGACTAGTTCAGTATACGCAGTATTTT.

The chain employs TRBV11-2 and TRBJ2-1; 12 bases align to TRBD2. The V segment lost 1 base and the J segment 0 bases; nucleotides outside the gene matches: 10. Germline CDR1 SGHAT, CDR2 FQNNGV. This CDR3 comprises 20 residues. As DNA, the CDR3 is TGTGCCAGCAGCTTAGTTCCTGGGACTAGCGGGTCGAGCTCCTACAATGAGCAGTTCTTC. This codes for CASSLVPGTSGSSSYNEQFF.

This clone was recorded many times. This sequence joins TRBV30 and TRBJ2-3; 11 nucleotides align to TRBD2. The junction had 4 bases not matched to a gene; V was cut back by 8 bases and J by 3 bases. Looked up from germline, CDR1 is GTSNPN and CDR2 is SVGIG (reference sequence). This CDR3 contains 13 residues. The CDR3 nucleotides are TGTGCCCGCAGACTAGCGGGAACAGATACGCAGTATTTT. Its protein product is CARRLAGTDTQYF. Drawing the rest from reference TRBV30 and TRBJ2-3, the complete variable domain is SQTIHQWPATLVQPVGSPLSLECTVEGTSNPNLYWYRQAAGRGLQLLFYSVGIGQISSEVPQNLSASRPQDRQFILSSKKLLLSDSGFYLCARRLAGTDTQYFGPGTRLTVL.

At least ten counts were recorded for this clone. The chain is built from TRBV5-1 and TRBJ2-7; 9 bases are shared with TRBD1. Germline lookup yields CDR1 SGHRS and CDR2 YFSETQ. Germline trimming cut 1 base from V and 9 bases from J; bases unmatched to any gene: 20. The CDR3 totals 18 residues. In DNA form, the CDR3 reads TGCGCCAGCAGCTTGTTTGGTGTCGCGGGACAGGGTTCCCACGGGCAGTACTTC. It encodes CASSLFGVAGQGSHGQYF.

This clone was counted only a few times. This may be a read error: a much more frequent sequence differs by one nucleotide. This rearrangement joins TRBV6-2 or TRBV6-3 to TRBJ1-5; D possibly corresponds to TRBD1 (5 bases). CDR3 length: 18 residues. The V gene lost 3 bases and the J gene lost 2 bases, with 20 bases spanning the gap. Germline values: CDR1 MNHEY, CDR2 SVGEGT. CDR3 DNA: TGTGCCAGCAGTTATCCAGGGAGGCCGCGGGGCGGCAATCAGCCCCAGCATTTT. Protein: CASSYPGRPRGGNQPQHF.

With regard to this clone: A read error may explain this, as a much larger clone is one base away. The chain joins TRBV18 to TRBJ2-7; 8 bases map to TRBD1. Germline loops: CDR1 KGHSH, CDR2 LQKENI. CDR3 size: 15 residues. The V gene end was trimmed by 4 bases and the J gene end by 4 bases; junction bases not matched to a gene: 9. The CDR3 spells CASSHGGQGRYEQYF. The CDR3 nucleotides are TGTGCCAGCTCACATGGAGGACAGGGCAGGTACGAGCAGTACTTC.

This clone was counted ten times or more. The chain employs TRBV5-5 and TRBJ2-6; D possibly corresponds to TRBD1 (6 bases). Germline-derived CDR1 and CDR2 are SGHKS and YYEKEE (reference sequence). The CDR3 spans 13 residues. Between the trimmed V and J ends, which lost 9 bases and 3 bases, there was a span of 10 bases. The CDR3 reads CATRRGGANVLTF. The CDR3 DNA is TGTGCCACCCGCAGGGGTGGGGCCAACGTCCTGACTTTC. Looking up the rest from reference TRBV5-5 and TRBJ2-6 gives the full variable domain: DAGVTQSPTHLIKTRGQQVTLRCSPISGHKSVSWYQQVLGQGPQFIFQYYEKEERGRGNFPDRFSARQFPNYSSELNVNALLLGDSALYLCATRRGGANVLTFGAGSRLTVL.

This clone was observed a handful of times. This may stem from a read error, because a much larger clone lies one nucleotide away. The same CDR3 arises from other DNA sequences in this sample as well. The CDR3 region has the DNA TGTGCCAGTAGTTCCCGGGACACCAACAGCAATCAGCCCCAGCATTTT. Amino acid sequence: CASSSRDTNSNQPQHF. The chain employs TRBV19 and TRBJ1-5, with a weak D call TRBD1 (6 bases). Per the germline V gene, CDR1 is LNHDA and CDR2 is SQIVND (reference sequence). The CDR3 has 16 amino acids. V was trimmed by 5 bases and J by 1 base, leaving 15 bases between them. The variable domain in full, with the rest retrieved from reference TRBV19 and TRBJ1-5, is DGGITQSPKYLFRKEGQNVTLSCEQNLNHDAMYWYRQDPGQGLRLIYYSQIVNDFQKGDIAEGYSVSREKKESFPLTVTSAQKNPTAFYLCASSSRDTNSNQPQHFGDGTRLSIL.

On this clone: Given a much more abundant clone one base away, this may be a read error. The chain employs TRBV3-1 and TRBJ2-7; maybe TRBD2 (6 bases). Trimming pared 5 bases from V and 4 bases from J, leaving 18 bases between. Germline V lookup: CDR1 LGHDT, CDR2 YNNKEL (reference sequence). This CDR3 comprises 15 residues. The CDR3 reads CASSTTAGSRYEQYF. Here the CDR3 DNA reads TGTGCCAGCAGCACAACCGCCGGGAGCAGATACGAGCAGTACTTC.